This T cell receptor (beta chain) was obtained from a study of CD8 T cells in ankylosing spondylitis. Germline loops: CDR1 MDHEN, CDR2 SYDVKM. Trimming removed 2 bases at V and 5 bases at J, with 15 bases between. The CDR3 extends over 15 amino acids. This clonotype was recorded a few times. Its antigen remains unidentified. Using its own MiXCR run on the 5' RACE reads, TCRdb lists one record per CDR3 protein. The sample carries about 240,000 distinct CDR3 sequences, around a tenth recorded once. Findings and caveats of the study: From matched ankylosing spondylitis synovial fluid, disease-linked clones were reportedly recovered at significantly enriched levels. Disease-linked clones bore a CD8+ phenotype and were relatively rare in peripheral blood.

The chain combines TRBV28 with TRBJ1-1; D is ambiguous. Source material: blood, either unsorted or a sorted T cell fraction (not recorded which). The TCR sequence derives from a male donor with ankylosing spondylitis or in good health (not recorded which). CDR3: CASSLNKVALTEAFF. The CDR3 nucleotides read TGTGCCAGCAGTTTAAACAAGGTCGCCCTTACTGAAGCTTTCTTT.